This T cell receptor (beta chain) was sequenced during a study of T-cell memory formation after mild COVID-19. Study in general: Largely donor-specific TCR clusters were found. Study-level findings and limits: Confirmation of SARS-CoV-2 specificity was lacking for second-wave clones peaking day 37. Later expanders leaned CD4+, whereas day 15 to 85 contracting clones were balanced CD4/CD8.

About this clonotype: Its antigen is as yet unknown. A much larger clone is a single base away; this may be a read error.

The CDR3 has 15 amino acids. Germline lookup yields CDR1 MNHEY and CDR2 SMNVEV (reference sequence). The 5'RACE method, run with constant-segment primers, produced TCR alpha and TCR beta cDNA libraries (carrying sample barcodes and UMIs). TCRdb fed the 5' RACE reads into MiXCR, producing one record per CDR3 protein. Among 300,000 to 400,000 distinct CDR3 sequences listed, 28% were seen once. Sequences were obtained from PBMCs or a T cell subset sorted from them (not recorded which). The rearrangement uses TRBV27 and TRBJ1-6, with TRBD1 as a possible D gene (5 bases). The TCR was taken from an adult woman who had mild COVID-19 (a few samples of this study predate the infection). Cell type and time point are not known. The CDR3 coding sequence is TGTGACAGCAGTCCAAGGCGGGGGTATAATTCACCCCTCCACTTT. Its translation is CDSSPRRGYNSPLHF.